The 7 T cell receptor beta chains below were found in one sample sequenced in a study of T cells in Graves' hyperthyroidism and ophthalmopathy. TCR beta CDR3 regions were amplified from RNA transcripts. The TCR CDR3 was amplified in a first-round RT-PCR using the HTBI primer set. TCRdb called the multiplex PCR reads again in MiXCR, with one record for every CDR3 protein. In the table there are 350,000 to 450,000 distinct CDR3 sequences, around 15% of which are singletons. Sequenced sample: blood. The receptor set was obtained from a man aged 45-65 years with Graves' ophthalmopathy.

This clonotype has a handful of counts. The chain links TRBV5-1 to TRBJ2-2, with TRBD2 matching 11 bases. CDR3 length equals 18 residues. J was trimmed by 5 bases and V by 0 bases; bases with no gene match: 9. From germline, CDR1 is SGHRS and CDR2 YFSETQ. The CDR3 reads CASSLGVTSGRWTGELFF. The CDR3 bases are TGCGCCAGCAGCTTGGGGGTCACTAGCGGGAGATGGACCGGGGAGCTGTTTTTT.

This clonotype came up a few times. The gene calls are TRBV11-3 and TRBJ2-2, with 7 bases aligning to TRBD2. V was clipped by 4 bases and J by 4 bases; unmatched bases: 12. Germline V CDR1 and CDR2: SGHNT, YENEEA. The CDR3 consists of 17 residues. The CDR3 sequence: CASSSNKRGSITGELFF. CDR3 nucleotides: TGTGCCAGCAGCTCTAATAAGCGGGGTTCTATCACCGGGGAGCTGTTTTTT.

CDR3 region: CATSDRTSGSWGGDTQYF. The CDR3 region has the DNA TGTGCCACCAGTGATAGGACTAGCGGGAGTTGGGGGGGAGATACGCAGTATTTT. The V and J genes are TRBV24-1 and TRBJ2-3; 13 bases map to TRBD2. After removal of 3 bases from V and 5 bases from J, the junction contained 10 bases not matched to a gene. The germline gives CDR1 KGHDR, CDR2 SFDVKD. CDR3 length: 18 amino acids.

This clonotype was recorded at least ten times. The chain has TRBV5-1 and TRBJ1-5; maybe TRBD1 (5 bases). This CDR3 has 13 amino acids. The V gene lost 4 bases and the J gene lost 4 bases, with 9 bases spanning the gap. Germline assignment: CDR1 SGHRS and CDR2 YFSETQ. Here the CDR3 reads CASSEEGNQPQHF. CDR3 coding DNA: TGCGCCAGCAGCGAGGAGGGGAATCAGCCCCAGCATTTT.

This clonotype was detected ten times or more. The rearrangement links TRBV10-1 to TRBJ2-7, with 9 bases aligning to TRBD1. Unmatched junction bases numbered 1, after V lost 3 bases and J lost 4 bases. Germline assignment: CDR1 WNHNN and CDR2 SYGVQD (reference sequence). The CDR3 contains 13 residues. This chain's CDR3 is CASSEGTGYEQYF. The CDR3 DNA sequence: TGCGCCAGCAGTGAAGGGACAGGGTACGAGCAGTACTTC.

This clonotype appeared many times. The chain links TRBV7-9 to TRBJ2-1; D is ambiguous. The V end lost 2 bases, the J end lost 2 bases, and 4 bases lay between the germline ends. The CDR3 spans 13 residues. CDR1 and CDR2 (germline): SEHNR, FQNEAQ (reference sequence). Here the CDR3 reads CASSLTTYNEQFF. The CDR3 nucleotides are TGTGCCAGCAGCTTAACGACCTACAATGAGCAGTTCTTC. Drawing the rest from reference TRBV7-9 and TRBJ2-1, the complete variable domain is DTGVSQNPRHKITKRGQNVTFRCDPISEHNRLYWYRQTLGQGPEFLTYFQNEAQLEKSRLLSDRFSAERPKGSFSTLEIQRTEQGDSAMYLCASSLTTYNEQFFGPGTRLTVL.

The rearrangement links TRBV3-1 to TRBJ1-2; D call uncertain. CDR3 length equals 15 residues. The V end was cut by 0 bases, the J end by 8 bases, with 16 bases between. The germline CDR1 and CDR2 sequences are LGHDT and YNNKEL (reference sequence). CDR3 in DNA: TGTGCCAGCAGCCAAGATCGGGGAGGGCCCGGCGGCTACACCTTC. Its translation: CASSQDRGGPGGYTF.